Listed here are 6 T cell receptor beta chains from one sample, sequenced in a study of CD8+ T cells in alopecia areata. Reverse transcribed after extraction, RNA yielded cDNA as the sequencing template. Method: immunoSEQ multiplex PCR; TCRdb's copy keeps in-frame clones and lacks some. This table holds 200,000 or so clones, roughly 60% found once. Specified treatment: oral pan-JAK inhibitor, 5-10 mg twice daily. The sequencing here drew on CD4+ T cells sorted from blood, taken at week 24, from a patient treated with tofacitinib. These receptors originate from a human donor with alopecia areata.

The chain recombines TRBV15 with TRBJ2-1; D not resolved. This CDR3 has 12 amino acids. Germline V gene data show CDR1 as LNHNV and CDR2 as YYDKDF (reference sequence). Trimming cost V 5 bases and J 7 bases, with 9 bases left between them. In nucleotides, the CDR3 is TGTGCCACCAGCTCGGACGGGAATGAGCAGTTCTTC. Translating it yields CATSSDGNEQFF.

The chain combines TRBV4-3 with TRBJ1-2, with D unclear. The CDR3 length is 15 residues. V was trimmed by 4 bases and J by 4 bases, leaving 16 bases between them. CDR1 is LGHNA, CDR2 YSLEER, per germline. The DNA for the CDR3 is TGCGCCAGCAGCCGAGTAAGGGCGTCCACCTATGGCTACACCTTC. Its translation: CASSRVRASTYGYTF.

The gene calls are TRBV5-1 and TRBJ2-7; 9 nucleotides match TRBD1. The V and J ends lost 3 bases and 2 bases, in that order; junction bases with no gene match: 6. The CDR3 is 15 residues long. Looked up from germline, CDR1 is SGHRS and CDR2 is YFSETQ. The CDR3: CASSWGQGSAYEQYF. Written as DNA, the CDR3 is TGCGCCAGCAGCTGGGGACAGGGAAGTGCCTACGAGCAGTACTTC. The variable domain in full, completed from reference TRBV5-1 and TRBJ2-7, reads KAGVTQTPRYLIKTRGQQVTLSCSPISGHRSVSWYQQTPGQGLQFLFEYFSETQRNKGNFPGRFSGRQFSNSRSEMNVSTLELGDSALYLCASSWGQGSAYEQYFGPGTRLTVT.

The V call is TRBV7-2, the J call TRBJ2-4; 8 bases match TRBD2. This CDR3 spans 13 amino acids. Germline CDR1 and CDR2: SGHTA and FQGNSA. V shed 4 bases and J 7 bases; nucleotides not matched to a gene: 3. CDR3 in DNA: TGTGCCAGCAGCTCGGCGGGAGGCAACATTCAGTACTTC. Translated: CASSSAGGNIQYF.

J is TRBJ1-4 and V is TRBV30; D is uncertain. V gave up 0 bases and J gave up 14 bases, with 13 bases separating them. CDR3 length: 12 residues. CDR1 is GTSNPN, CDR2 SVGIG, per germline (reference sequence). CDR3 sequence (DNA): TGTGCCTGGAGTGTAAGGGCACGGCGGCTGTTTTTT. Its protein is CAWSVRARRLFF. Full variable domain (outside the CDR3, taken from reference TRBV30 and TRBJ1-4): SQTIHQWPATLVQPVGSPLSLECTVEGTSNPNLYWYRQAAGRGLQLLFYSVGIGQISSEVPQNLSASRPQDRQFILSSKKLLLSDSGFYLCAWSVRARRLFFGSGTQLSVL.

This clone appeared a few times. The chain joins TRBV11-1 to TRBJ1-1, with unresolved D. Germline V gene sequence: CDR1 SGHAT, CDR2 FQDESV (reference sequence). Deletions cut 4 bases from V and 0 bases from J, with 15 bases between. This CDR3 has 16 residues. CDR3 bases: TGTGCCAGCAGCTCCCGAGTATTCACCTTGAACACTGAAGCTTTCTTT. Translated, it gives CASSSRVFTLNTEAFF.